This TCR beta chain was recovered during a study of long-term antiretroviral therapy in people with HIV. The CDR3 is 13 amino acids. Germline V lookup: CDR1 MNHEY, CDR2 SVGAGI. The ends lost 4 bases at V and 7 bases at J; junction bases unmatched: 6. The count of this clone is one. Version v3.0 of the immunoSEQ assay was performed at survey level. Sequencing was performed with immunoSEQ multiplex PCR; in TCRdb, only in-frame clones are kept and a portion is missing. The sample includes under 15,000 clones, 60% to 80% of them seen just once. This TCR derives from a woman between 18 and 29 years old with HIV. Sequenced material: unsorted PBMCs, taken 1.3 years after starting antiretroviral therapy. This chain uses TRBV6-5 with TRBJ1-1; 7 bases agree with TRBD1. The CDR3 DNA follows: TGTGCCAGCAGTTTCCGACAGGGAGTTGAAGCTTTCTTT. Amino acid sequence: CASSFRQGVEAFF.